One and the same sample provided the 17 T cell receptor beta chains below, sequenced in a study of human versus mouse CDR3 diversity and MHC coevolution. Generated by immunoSEQ multiplex PCR, the TCRdb table keeps only in-frame clones and is missing some. This sample yields roughly 80,000 clones, of which approximately 90% are seen a single time; roughly 0.15% belongs to the top ten. The sequencing sample was made of naive CD4+ T cells from blood. As to subset: CD45RO-negative CD62L-positive naive CD4 T cells. The receptors stem from a person aged 30 to 69 in good health.

The V gene is TRBV30, the J gene TRBJ1-3, with a possible D match to TRBD1 (6 bases). Germline V gives CDR1 GTSNPN, CDR2 SVGIG (reference sequence). The V gene lost 0 bases and the J gene lost 9 bases, with 18 bases spanning the gap. The CDR3 is 15 residues long. CDR3 sequence: CAWSVRGAQGPTIYF. The CDR3 coding sequence is TGTGCCTGGAGTGTACGGGGGGCACAGGGTCCCACCATATATTTT.

The rearrangement joins TRBV7-9 to TRBJ1-1; D is undetermined. Trimming left V 3 bases short and J 11 bases short, with 13 bases between. This CDR3 spans 12 amino acids. Germline CDR1 is SEHNR and CDR2 is FQNEAQ (reference sequence). The CDR3 loop is CASSFTGERAFF. The CDR3 bases are TGTGCCAGCAGCTTTACGGGAGAAAGGGCTTTCTTT.

The V gene is TRBV7-3, the J gene TRBJ2-5; TRBD2 aligns across 7 bases. Trimming cost V 1 base and J 0 bases; bases outside gene matches: 5. The CDR3 length is 16 residues. Germline loops: CDR1 SGHTA, CDR2 FQGTGA. The CDR3 DNA reads TGTGCCAGCAGCTTAAGAGGGAGCGGGGACCAAGAGACCCAGTACTTC. Protein product: CASSLRGSGDQETQYF.

This rearrangement joins TRBV2 to TRBJ1-2; 8 bases are shared with TRBD1. Germline V gene lookup returns CDR1 SNHLY and CDR2 FYNNEI. The length of the CDR3 is 17 residues. The V segment lost 10 bases and the J segment 4 bases; nucleotides outside the gene matches: 20. The CDR3 loop is CATLRGATGDASYGYTF. CDR3 in DNA: TGTGCCACCCTAAGGGGCGCGACAGGGGACGCTTCCTATGGCTACACCTTC.

The chain uses TRBV19 and TRBJ1-2; D not resolved. There are 12 residues in the CDR3. Germline V gene sequence: CDR1 LNHDA, CDR2 SQIVND (reference sequence). The V gene lost 5 bases and the J gene lost 2 bases, with 6 bases spanning the gap. The CDR3 reads CASSSVNYGYTF. The CDR3 nucleotides are TGTGCCAGTAGTTCAGTGAACTATGGCTACACCTTC.

The V call is TRBV18, the J call TRBJ2-1, with TRBD2 matching over 11 bases. The CDR3 has 17 residues. The V gene end was trimmed by 0 bases and the J gene end by 3 bases; junction bases not matched to a gene: 4. Germline values: CDR1 KGHSH, CDR2 LQKENI. The CDR3 region is CASSPPTSGRSYNEQFF. The CDR3 DNA sequence: TGTGCCAGCTCACCACCCACTAGCGGGAGAAGCTACAATGAGCAGTTCTTC. Together with reference TRBV18 and TRBJ2-1, the CDR3 gives the full variable domain: NAGVMQNPRHLVRRRGQEARLRCSPMKGHSHVYWYRQLPEEGLKFMVYLQKENIIDESGMPKERFSAEFPKEGPSILRIQQVVRGDSAAYFCASSPPTSGRSYNEQFFGPGTRLTVL.

The chain joins TRBV7-9 to TRBJ2-1; D call uncertain. V was shortened by 10 bases and J by 10 bases, with 8 bases between the two germline ends. This CDR3 is 9 amino acids long. Looked up from germline, CDR1 is SEHNR and CDR2 is FQNEAQ (reference sequence). The CDR3 nucleotides read TGTGCCATCCAGTACGAGCAGTTCTTC. Translation: CAIQYEQFF.

The chain employs TRBV28 and TRBJ2-7; 9 positions agree with TRBD1. This CDR3 contains 15 residues. V was pared by 6 bases and J by 1 base, with 7 bases of the junction left unmatched. The germline V gene encodes CDR1 MDHEN and CDR2 SYDVKM. CDR3 amino acids: CASSPGTGFSYEQYF. The CDR3 nucleotides are TGTGCCAGCAGCCCTGGGACAGGGTTTTCCTACGAGCAGTACTTC.

This clone occurred a few times. The J gene is TRBJ1-4, the V gene TRBV19; 7 bases fit TRBD1. The CDR3 is made up of 13 amino acids. V shed 5 bases and J 8 bases; nucleotides not matched to a gene: 5. CDR1 and CDR2 (germline): LNHDA, SQIVND (reference sequence). CDR3 protein: CASSEGTAEKLFF. CDR3 coding DNA: TGTGCCAGTAGTGAAGGGACAGCCGAAAAACTGTTTTTT.

This chain uses TRBV23-1 with TRBJ2-7; TRBD1 matches 7 bases. TRBV23-1 belongs to the ORF category, with a function that is uncertain. This CDR3 comprises 17 residues. V lost 0 bases to trimming and J lost 4 bases; unmatched junction nucleotides: 12. This CDR3 reads CASSQSTGVPGWYEQYF. The CDR3 region has the DNA TGCGCCAGCAGTCAATCCACAGGGGTTCCGGGGTGGTACGAGCAGTACTTC.

The V gene is TRBV30, the J gene TRBJ1-1; tentative D call: TRBD1 (6 bases). Germline values: CDR1 GTSNPN, CDR2 SVGIG (reference sequence). Trimming pared 5 bases from V and 3 bases from J, leaving 13 bases between. The CDR3 runs 13 residues. The CDR3 nucleotides are TGTGCCTGGTCCAGGGGCGCAGACACTGAAGCTTTCTTT. Amino acids: CAWSRGADTEAFF. Full variable domain (rest looked up from reference TRBV30 and TRBJ1-1): SQTIHQWPATLVQPVGSPLSLECTVEGTSNPNLYWYRQAAGRGLQLLFYSVGIGQISSEVPQNLSASRPQDRQFILSSKKLLLSDSGFYLCAWSRGADTEAFFGQGTRLTVV.

With regard to this clone: One junction end disagrees with the germline gene, perhaps due to a read error. This CDR3 is also generated by other DNA sequences in the sample. The chain recombines TRBV27 with TRBJ2-2, with 8 bases identical to TRBD2. The germline V gene has CDR1 MNHEY and CDR2 SMNVEV (reference sequence). CDR3 length: 17 amino acids. CDR3 nucleotides: TGTGCCAGCAGTCTATCGGTGGGGGGCGGGAGGACCGGGGAGCTGTTTTTT. The encoded protein is CASSLSVGGGRTGELFF.

J is TRBJ2-2 and V is TRBV9; 8 bases fit TRBD2. The V and J ends lost 2 bases and 5 bases, in that order; junction bases with no gene match: 5. There are 15 residues in the CDR3. Germline V gene lookup returns CDR1 SGDLS and CDR2 YYNGEE. CDR3 in amino acids: CASSVSPSGTGELFF. The DNA of the CDR3 is TGTGCCAGCAGCGTGTCTCCTAGCGGGACCGGGGAGCTGTTTTTT. Together with reference TRBV9 and TRBJ2-2, the CDR3 gives the full variable domain: DSGVTQTPKHLITATGQRVTLRCSPRSGDLSVYWYQQSLDQGLQFLIQYYNGEERAKGNILERFSAQQFPDLHSELNLSSLELGDSALYFCASSVSPSGTGELFFGEGSRLTVL.

The chain carries TRBV18 and TRBJ2-1; 14 bases agree with TRBD2. The CDR3 sequence is 16 residues long. With V trimmed by 3 bases and J by 7 bases, 5 bases remained unmatched. The germline CDR1 and CDR2 sequences are KGHSH and LQKENI. The CDR3 spells CASSPGTSGSLNEQFF. The CDR3 bases are TGTGCCAGCTCACCTGGGACTAGCGGGAGCTTGAATGAGCAGTTCTTC. The full variable domain, with the rest looked up from reference TRBV18 and TRBJ2-1, is NAGVMQNPRHLVRRRGQEARLRCSPMKGHSHVYWYRQLPEEGLKFMVYLQKENIIDESGMPKERFSAEFPKEGPSILRIQQVVRGDSAAYFCASSPGTSGSLNEQFFGPGTRLTVL.

The chain employs TRBV14 and TRBJ2-3; 12 nucleotides agree with TRBD1. CDR3 length: 17 amino acids. Germline V gene lookup returns CDR1 SGHDN and CDR2 FVKESK. V shed 3 bases, J shed 7 bases, and the junction held 11 bases outside the gene matches. The DNA of the CDR3 is TGTGCCAGCAGCCACACCGGCCGGGACAGGGGGCAAAATACGCAGTATTTT. Its translation is CASSHTGRDRGQNTQYF.

The J gene is TRBJ2-2, the V gene TRBV2; 12 bases agree with TRBD2. The CDR3 runs to 14 residues. J lost 7 bases, V lost 11 bases, and 8 bases had no gene match. Germline V CDR1 and CDR2: SNHLY, FYNNEI. The CDR3 here is CAGRLAGVNGELFF. The DNA for the CDR3 is TGTGCCGGACGACTAGCGGGAGTGAACGGGGAGCTGTTTTTT.

The V and J genes are TRBV9 and TRBJ2-3, with TRBD2 matching 9 bases. V lost 4 bases, J lost 1 base, and 4 bases stayed unmatched. The CDR3 loop spans 15 amino acids. Germline V lookup: CDR1 SGDLS, CDR2 YYNGEE. Here the CDR3 DNA reads TGTGCCAGCAGCCCGGTAGCGGGGGGCACAGATACGCAGTATTTT. Its protein product is CASSPVAGGTDTQYF.